The sequence of this T cell receptor (beta chain) was determined in a study of OX40 agonist ivuxolimab in advanced cancers. Generated by immunoSEQ multiplex PCR, the TCRdb table keeps only in-frame clones and is missing some. The data show about 19,000 clones, less than 95% seen once. J was trimmed by 3 bases and V by 4 bases; bases with no gene match: 9. Germline CDR1 MNHNS, CDR2 SASEGT. The CDR3 spans 15 residues. This chain joins TRBV6-1 and TRBJ2-7; 7 bases agree with TRBD1. This receptor was identified in an adult with an advanced solid tumor such as melanoma, head and neck, liver or kidney cancer. Specimen: CD4+ or CD8+ T cells sorted from blood, collected in a trial of the OX40 agonist ivuxolimab. For the CDR3, the DNA is TGTGCCAGCAGTGGACCCGGGGACAGCCGCTACGAGCAGTACTTC. Translated, it gives CASSGPGDSRYEQYF.